A selection of T cell receptor beta chains follows, all from one sample in a study of blood T cells in healthy people across ages. TCRdb reprocessed the 5' RACE reads via MiXCR and lists one record per CDR3 protein. Among about 800,000 distinct CDR3 sequences listed, 25% were seen once. This same sample was also part of a study on T cells of mothers and their children.

The material sequenced was blood. The source of these receptors is a boy between 10 and 17 years old in good health. CDR3s include the opening cysteine and the closing phenylalanine or tryptophan. A D gene is named only where the DNA matches it firmly. A row's size may be missing; if present it is once, few, many or a size class.

TGTGCCAGCAGCTTAAGGACTAGCGGGGCCTACAATGAGCAGTTCTTC,CASSLRTSGAYNEQFF,TRBJ2-1,few,TRBV11-2,TRBD2
TGTGCCAGCACCCGCGGAGGGGGGCTCCAAGAGACCCAGTACTTC,CASTRGGGLQETQYF,TRBJ2-5,few,TRBV7-2,-
TGTGCCAGCAGCCCCCAGGTGGGCAGCCTAGGAGATACGCAGTATTTT,CASSPQVGSLGDTQYF,TRBJ2-3,few,TRBV7-9,-
TGTGCCAGCAGACCGGGACGGTTCTTCTCTGGAAACACCATATATTTT,CASRPGRFFSGNTIYF,TRBJ1-3,-,TRBV6-2/TRBV6-3,-
TGCAGCGTTGAGGTGGGACAGGGGCACGAGCAGTACTTC,CSVEVGQGHEQYF,TRBJ2-7,few,TRBV29-1,TRBD1
TGTGCCAGCAACGACAGGGGTCTGAAAGCTTTCTTT,CASNDRGLKAFF,TRBJ1-1,-,TRBV27,TRBD1
TGTGCCAGCAGCCAAGATCGGGAAGTGACCTACGAGCAGTACTTC,CASSQDREVTYEQYF,TRBJ2-7,few,TRBV4-2,-
TGCGCCAGCAGTGGGGGTTTCTCTGGAAACACCATATATTTT,CASSGGFSGNTIYF,TRBJ1-3,-,TRBV2,-
TGTGCCAGCAGCTTAGCGGCGGGCCTCAAGCCCCATGGCTACACCTTC,CASSLAAGLKPHGYTF,TRBJ1-2,-,TRBV7-2,-
TGTGCCAGCAGCACCAGTGATACCTCCTACAATGAGCAGTTCTTC,CASSTSDTSYNEQFF,TRBJ2-1,-,TRBV7-6,-
TGTGCCAGCAGCGCCCAGGGACAGCTGAGAAACACCATATATTTT,CASSAQGQLRNTIYF,TRBJ1-3,once,TRBV7-2,TRBD1
TGTGCCAGCAGTTACCAATCCGGGACTAGACTCTACGAGCAGTACTTC,CASSYQSGTRLYEQYF,TRBJ2-7,few,TRBV6-5,TRBD2
TGTGCCAGCAGCCAAGATCAGGGAGCGACTGAAGCTTTCTTT,CASSQDQGATEAFF,TRBJ1-1,-,TRBV3-1,-
TGCAGTGCTAGACGGGGGGGTAAATCAGATACGCAGTATTTT,CSARRGGKSDTQYF,TRBJ2-3,-,TRBV20-1,TRBD2
TGTGCCAGCAGCTTGGGTGAAGCCAAAAACATTCAGTACTTC,CASSLGEAKNIQYF,TRBJ2-4,many,TRBV12-3/TRBV12-4,-
TGTGCCAGCAGTGTGTATGCGGGTTCCGGGGAGCTGTTTTTT,CASSVYAGSGELFF,TRBJ2-2,-,TRBV25-1,-
TGTGCCAGCAGTTCTCCGGGACAGGGATACAATGAGCAGTTCTTC,CASSSPGQGYNEQFF,TRBJ2-1,few,TRBV12-3/TRBV12-4,TRBD1
TGCAGTGCTAGAGTCGGGACAGGGTCCGATCAGCCCCAGCATTTT,CSARVGTGSDQPQHF,TRBJ1-5,-,TRBV20-1,TRBD1
TGTGCCAGCAGTTTAGGTTCGGGGGCAGGGGGCGGGAAGAACACTGAAGCTTTCTTT,CASSLGSGAGGGKNTEAFF,TRBJ1-1,few,TRBV27,TRBD1
TGTGCCAGCAACCCCGGGACGTCAGCTAACTATGGCTACACCTTC,CASNPGTSANYGYTF,TRBJ1-2,-,TRBV5-6,-
TGCAGTGTCGTAAGGCGGGAGGGCCCCGGGGAGCTGTTTTTT,CSVVRREGPGELFF,TRBJ2-2,-,TRBV20-1,TRBD2
TGCGCCAGCAGTAACTCGGGACAGACTAACTATGGCTACACCTTC,CASSNSGQTNYGYTF,TRBJ1-2,-,TRBV4-1,TRBD1
TGTGCCAGCAGCTTAGGCGGGATCGGGAACAATGAGCAGTTCTTC,CASSLGGIGNNEQFF,TRBJ2-1,-,TRBV11-1,-
TGTGCCAGCAGACGGACTAGCTATACTTACAATGAGCAGTTCTTC,CASRRTSYTYNEQFF,TRBJ2-1,many,TRBV7-2,TRBD2
TGTGCCAGCAGCCCTCCTAGCACTGGGGCCAACGTCCTGACTTTC,CASSPPSTGANVLTF,TRBJ2-6,few,TRBV7-9,-
TGTGCCAGCAGTTATCGAGGGTTGGTCACCGGGGAGCTGTTTTTT,CASSYRGLVTGELFF,TRBJ2-2,-,TRBV6-6,-
TGCAGCGTTGAGTTAACAGTCCTAGCCAAAAACATTCAGTACTTC,CSVELTVLAKNIQYF,TRBJ2-4,few,TRBV29-1,-
TGCAGCGTTGAAGGTGTAGCGGGAGCCCATGAGCAGTTCTTC,CSVEGVAGAHEQFF,TRBJ2-1,-,TRBV29-1,TRBD2
TGTGCCAGCAGTTACGTCTCTAAGTATGGCTACACCTTC,CASSYVSKYGYTF,TRBJ1-2,-,TRBV6-5,-
TGTGCCAGCAGCTTAGTATCACAGGGGTTCATACGCAATCAGCCCCAGCATTTT,CASSLVSQGFIRNQPQHF,TRBJ1-5,-,TRBV7-2,TRBD1
TGTGCCAGCAGTTTTATAGCGGGAGCGGACGAGCAGTACTTC,CASSFIAGADEQYF,TRBJ2-7,-,TRBV14,TRBD2
TGTGCCAGCAGAGGGGACAGGGTCGGGTCCGGGGAGCTGTTTTTT,CASRGDRVGSGELFF,TRBJ2-2,few,TRBV28,TRBD1
TGTGCCAGCAGCTTAGCGTGGGCGACTAATGAAAAACTGTTTTTT,CASSLAWATNEKLFF,TRBJ1-4,few,TRBV11-2,-
TGTGCCAGCAGTGGCCTCAAGACCCAGTACTTC,CASSGLKTQYF,TRBJ2-5,few,TRBV25-1,-
TGTGCCAGCTCACCAATTCACGGCACAGATACGCAGTATTTT,CASSPIHGTDTQYF,TRBJ2-3,-,TRBV18,-
TGCGCCAGCAGCTTGGAGGCTGGAGCGGAGACCCAGTACTTC,CASSLEAGAETQYF,TRBJ2-5,many,TRBV5-1,-
TGTGCCAGCAGCCAAGTGTCAGCCAGGTACCAAGAGACCCAGTACTTC,CASSQVSARYQETQYF,TRBJ2-5,-,TRBV14,-
TGCGCCAGCAGCTTGGTGGGTATAGACAATCAGCCCCAGCATTTT,CASSLVGIDNQPQHF,TRBJ1-5,-,TRBV5-1,-
TGCGCCAGCAGCTTTAGCGGGGGGTCAGAGACCCAGTACTTC,CASSFSGGSETQYF,TRBJ2-5,few,TRBV5-1,TRBD2
TGCGCCAGCAGCTTGGCGAATGGTGAGCCCTACAATGAGCAGTTCTTC,CASSLANGEPYNEQFF,TRBJ2-1,-,TRBV5-1,-
TGCAGTGCTGTAGATGGGGGACTAGCGGTCTACAATGAGCAGTTCTTC,CSAVDGGLAVYNEQFF,TRBJ2-1,-,TRBV20-1,TRBD2